Detailed here is one T cell receptor beta chain. It has no known antigen specificity. Base qualities were left out, and no much larger clone turns up one base away. Whole blood was collected in K2EDTA tubes by collaborating institutions according to the institutions' own protocols. For TCRbeta analysis, collaborator samples were shipped as frozen whole blood, as isolated PBMCs, or as DNA extracted from either sample type. The data are from a study of blood T cell repertoires in COVID-19 (dated by TCRdb to the early 2020s). About the study as a whole: Collaborator samples came from the United States, Italy and Spain and covered acute and convalescent phases of COVID-19. The samples were drawn from two sources: the first 160 participants of the ongoing ImmuneRACE study, and over 1,000 subjects contributed by 6 global collaborators. The prospective study material was composed of cDNA or gDNA derived from T cells, B-cell-depleted T cells, or PBMCs. Sample metadata almost always included a de-identified subject ID, COVID-19 status, age in years and sex. The repertoires were released in a freely available public database intended as a resource for research on the immune response to SARS-CoV-2. Where available, HLA class I and class II types were obtained from metadata supplied by the sample provider rather than from assay-based typing. Deeply sampled blood TCRbeta repertoires from subjects exposed to, actively infected with, or recovered from COVID-19 were included in the dataset.

Overall results and qualifications from the work: The quantity of clinical and demographic metadata differed by source and by participant and was supplied without curation.

TCRbeta CDR3 regions were amplified from genomic DNA using the immunoSEQ Assay, a bias-controlled multiplex PCR. The authors' pipeline ran thus. Nucleated cell counts per sample were estimated from amplification of reference gene primers within the assay. To quantify the absolute abundance of each unique TCRbeta CDR3 rearrangement, sequence reads were collapsed and filtered. For each sample, productive Simpson clonality was calculated as the square root of Simpson's diversity index over productive rearrangements. TCRdb holds this immuneACCESS table with in-frame rearrangements only. Some clones are missing; in checked studies, unresolved V genes explain under half, and the rest has no known cause. That table gives V, J and clone size, and the DNA gave D and trimming. This sample holds roughly 40,000 clones; over 80% were observed only once. Over 1% of the sample goes to the ten largest clones. Trimmed from V: 3 bases; trimmed from J: 4 bases; junction bases lacking a gene match: 14. There are 17 amino acids in the CDR3, from cysteine to phenylalanine inclusive. Only CDR3 DNA remains: 51 bases, in frame from the first base. The germline V gene gives CDR1 as MDHEN and CDR2 as SYDVKM.

Material: peripheral blood. The receptor's source is a woman in her thirties or forties with acute or convalescent COVID-19. The V and J segments used are TRBV28 and TRBJ1-1; TRBD1 lines up with 7 middle nucleotides. DNA sequence: TGTGCCAGCAGTTTCGGAGTCTCAGGGGGGCGGAGCACTGAAGCTTTCTTT. The encoded protein is CASSFGVSGGRSTEAFF.